This entry lists 13 T cell receptor beta chains sequenced from one sample in a study of blood T cell repertoires in COVID-19. TCRdb's copy holds only in-frame clones and misses some; the assay was immunoSEQ multiplex PCR. The repertoire holds about 300,000 clones, with approximately 88% as singletons. The specimen was peripheral blood. These receptors were taken from a woman aged 25 to 45 who had recovered from COVID-19.

CDR3 sequence (DNA): TGTGCCAGCAGCGTCGATGGGGGGAATGGAGATAATTCACCCCTCCACTTT. This gives the protein CASSVDGGNGDNSPLHF. The J gene is TRBJ1-6, the V gene TRBV9; D is possibly TRBD1 (5 bases). The CDR3 has 17 residues. The germline V gene has CDR1 SGDLS and CDR2 YYNGEE. V lost 2 bases and J lost 5, with 17 bases in between.

The chain carries TRBV30 and TRBJ2-5, with 12 bases lining up with TRBD2. The CDR3 has 16 amino acids. Germline trimming cut 3 bases from V and 4 bases from J; bases unmatched to any gene: 9. Germline values: CDR1 GTSNPN, CDR2 SVGIG (reference sequence). CDR3 DNA sequence: TGTGCCTGGAGAGCTAGCGGGGGGGCCGGGAGAGAGACCCAGTACTTC. This gives the protein CAWRASGGAGRETQYF.

The chain is built from TRBV24-1 and TRBJ1-1; 7 nucleotides line up with TRBD1. J was trimmed by 5 bases and V by 4 bases; bases with no gene match: 9. CDR1 is KGHDR, CDR2 SFDVKD, per germline. The CDR3 extends over 15 amino acids. The DNA of the CDR3 is TGTGCCACCAGTGACCCCCGACAGGGTGGAACTGAAGCTTTCTTT. Its translation is CATSDPRQGGTEAFF.

J is TRBJ1-2 and V is TRBV28, with a possible D match to TRBD1 (6 bases). Germline CDR1 is MDHEN and CDR2 is SYDVKM. The CDR3 extends over 15 amino acids. V lost 4 bases to trimming and J lost 7 bases, with 19 bases between them. In nucleotides, the CDR3 is TGTGCCAGCAGTTCAGGGGTAGGGGTCCGTAGTGGCTACACCTTC. Its translation is CASSSGVGVRSGYTF.

The chain joins TRBV5-1 to TRBJ2-7; TRBD2 aligns across 9 bases. CDR3 length equals 16 residues. CDR1 is SGHRS, CDR2 YFSETQ, per germline. Trimming took 4 bases from V and 6 from J; bases not matched to a gene: 14. For the CDR3, the DNA is TGCGCCAGCAGCCCCCCCAGGGCGGGAGGGTTTCGCGAGCAGTACTTC. Residues: CASSPPRAGGFREQYF.

The chain uses TRBV27 and TRBJ1-1; no clear D gene. The CDR3 is 16 amino acids. Trimming removed 2 bases at V and 5 bases at J, with 18 bases between. The germline gives CDR1 MNHEY, CDR2 SMNVEV (reference sequence). CDR3 DNA sequence: TGTGCCAGCAGTTTAGGTCCGGGAACGGGTAGGACTGAAGCTTTCTTT. It yields the protein CASSLGPGTGRTEAFF.

The CDR3 nucleotides are TGTGCCAGCAGTATTGCGGGGGCTGGCACAGATACGCAGTATTTT. Its translation: CASSIAGAGTDTQYF. This sequence joins TRBV2 and TRBJ2-3; weak D call: TRBD2 (7 bases). Trimming pared 5 bases from V and 1 base from J, leaving 13 bases between. Germline assignment: CDR1 SNHLY and CDR2 FYNNEI. The CDR3 has 15 amino acids.

This clone has only one observation. The gene calls are TRBV6-6 and TRBJ1-4; tentative D call: TRBD1 (5 bases). Trimming left V 2 bases short and J 7 bases short, with 14 bases between. Germline assignment: CDR1 MNHNY and CDR2 SVGAGI (reference sequence). The CDR3 consists of 15 residues. The CDR3 DNA follows: TGTGCCAGCAGTTACAGGGGCTCGGTTAGTGAAAAACTGTTTTTT. Translation: CASSYRGSVSEKLFF.

The CDR3 coding sequence is TGTGCCAGCAGCCCAAAACTAGCGGGGGTCGCAGAGACCCAGTACTTC. Translated, it gives CASSPKLAGVAETQYF. V is TRBV7-8 and J is TRBJ2-5; 11 bases are a match to TRBD2. The CDR3 is made up of 16 amino acids. The J segment lost 4 bases and the V segment lost 5 bases, leaving 9 bases of the junction unmatched. Germline V lookup: CDR1 SGHVS, CDR2 FQNEAQ.

The chain links TRBV19 to TRBJ1-1; tentatively, D is TRBD1 (5 bases). The germline V gene has CDR1 LNHDA and CDR2 SQIVND (reference sequence). V lost 1 base to trimming and J lost 6 bases, with 15 bases between them. The CDR3 length is 15 residues. The CDR3 protein is CASSIGRGRGPEAFF. The CDR3 nucleotides read TGTGCCAGTAGTATAGGCCGTGGGCGGGGCCCTGAAGCTTTCTTT.

This clone was detected only a few times. The V gene is TRBV24-1, the J gene TRBJ2-7, with TRBD1 identical over 9 bases. The CDR3 is 13 amino acids. The J segment lost 3 bases and the V segment lost 8 bases, leaving 4 bases of the junction unmatched. Germline V lookup: CDR1 KGHDR, CDR2 SFDVKD. CDR3 in amino acids: CATNGGQGYEQYF. The CDR3 DNA follows: TGTGCCACCAACGGGGGACAGGGCTACGAGCAGTACTTC.

This chain uses TRBV7-3 with TRBJ2-1, with 10 bases that match TRBD1. The J segment lost 7 bases and the V segment lost 5 bases, leaving 8 bases of the junction unmatched. CDR1 SGHTA and CDR2 FQGTGA come from the germline V gene. This CDR3 spans 15 amino acids. CDR3 DNA sequence: TGTGCCAGCAGCGTACCGGGACAGGGGTGGAATGAGCAGTTCTTC. It encodes CASSVPGQGWNEQFF.

The V gene is TRBV27, the J gene TRBJ2-3; D is possibly TRBD2 (6 bases). The V and J ends lost 4 bases and 3 bases respectively, with 17 bases between them. Germline lookup yields CDR1 MNHEY and CDR2 SMNVEV (reference sequence). The CDR3 consists of 16 residues. In nucleotides, the CDR3 is TGTGCCAGCAGTTCCATCGGGCCTGGAGGGACAGATACGCAGTATTTT. Translated: CASSSIGPGGTDTQYF.